Included here is one TCR beta chain sequence, with context. Template: tumor biopsy or peripheral blood genomic DNA, about 550-6,500 ng per sample. These data come from a study of T cells in tumors after PD-1 blockade. Across the study: Peripheral blood samples averaged 36,536 unique clonotypes and 113,528 templates.

Germline CDR1 reads SGHVS; CDR2 reads FQNEAQ. J gave up 9 bases and V 6 bases, and 5 bases lay outside the gene matches. The CDR3 spans 14 residues. Clones were read by immunoSEQ multiplex PCR, and TCRdb kept only the in-frame ones, dropping some. The sample holds fewer than 55,000 clones, about 85% seen once. The input for sequencing was PBMCs, taken before anti-PD-1 treatment. This receptor was taken from a human donor with basal cell carcinoma. The chain carries TRBV7-8 and TRBJ1-6; TRBD1 agrees at 10 bases. CDR3 bases: TGTGCCAGCAGGGGACAGGGGTTGCGTTCACCCCTCCACTTT. Protein sequence: CASRGQGLRSPLHF.